This section outlines one T cell receptor (beta chain) sequence together with its context. Its cognate antigen has yet to be identified. Per-base qualities were not stored, and no clone one base away is much larger. The data belong to a study of Ad26.COV2.S vaccination and SARS-CoV-2 variants (dated by TCRdb to about 2021). Regarding the complete study: Vaccine-arm donors came from COV1001, a multicentre, randomized, double-blind, placebo-controlled phase I-IIa trial of Ad26.COV2.S in healthy adults. Ad26.COV2.S was administered intramuscularly at 5 x 10^10 or 1 x 10^11 viral particles, either as a single shot or as two shots given 56 days apart. TCRbeta repertoire sequencing served as the tool for gauging how specific and how broad the SARS-CoV-2-reactive T cell receptors were following Ad26.COV2.S vaccination. The TCR-sequenced set comprised around 30 samples: some 20 Ad26.COV2.S vaccine recipients, 5 placebo recipients and 8 SARS-CoV-2 convalescent individuals. Trial participants were randomized into five groups of five, in which low-dose or high-dose Ad26.COV2.S was given once or twice, or placebo was given on both occasions. Investigators did not know the trial group allocation while performing experiments and assessing outcomes.

TCRbeta CDR3 regions were sequenced with the immunoSEQ Assay. After extraction, genomic DNA underwent amplification by bias-controlled multiplex PCR, followed by high-throughput sequencing. The source study handled its data this way. To quantify the absolute abundance of each unique TCRbeta CDR3 region, sequences were collapsed and filtered. T cell fraction was estimated by normalizing TCRbeta template counts to usable DNA, with usable DNA measured through amplification of reference genes found in all nucleated cells. Repertoire TCRs were annotated as SARS-CoV-2-specific by exact matching of V gene, CDR3 amino acid sequence and J gene to a known reactive TCR set. The reference SARS-CoV-2 TCR set was derived from MIRA and filtered for enrichment in COVID-19-positive ImmuneCODE repertoires, a step that removed public or cross-reactive TCRs. Using the MIRA antigens, annotated TCRs were further analysed by specific ORF or by position within an ORF. Breadth was defined as the number of annotated unique rearrangements divided by the total number of unique productive rearrangements, and depth was defined as the summed frequency of the annotated unique rearrangements. Two-sided Wilcoxon rank-sum tests were applied when comparing TCR breadth between groups. In its TCRdb copy, this immuneACCESS table keeps in-frame sequences only and misses some clones. Where compared with another copy, unresolved V genes explain less than half of these, and the others have no known cause. V and J calls plus clone size are reproduced from that table; the DNA served to infer D and trimming. In this sample the table shows some 480,000 clones, 87% of which occur a single time. Over 10% of the sample is held by the ten biggest clonotypes.

This sample's treatment or condition label indicates: some 20 received Ad26.COV2.S at low or high dose, single or two shots; roughly five received placebo; per-sample allocation not given. Repertoires of vaccine and placebo recipients were sequenced from samples taken on day 63 after the first injection. Between 29 July and 7 August 2020, Cohort 1b enrolled 25 adults aged 18-55 years at one site in Boston, USA. As a vaccine, Ad26.COV2.S was a replication-incompetent adenovirus type 26 vector that expressed a prefusion-stabilized SARS-CoV-2 spike protein derived from the original Wuhan strain. Taken from cysteine to phenylalanine, the CDR3 has 13 residues. The kept DNA is CDR3 alone, 39 bases in frame from the first base. V loses 7 bases of germline sequence and J loses 3 bases, and the interval between the two ends is 12 bases. CDR1 and CDR2 are drawn from the germline V gene: SQVTM, ANQGSEA. Beyond this particular receptor, the publication reports: Higher spike-specific TCR breadth was observed in Ad26.COV2.S recipients than in placebo recipients (P = 0.0014). After vaccination, substantial breadth of spike-specific CD8+ and CD4+ T cell responses was reported. According to the authors, total T cell responses may have been underestimated by the TCR breadth and depth analyses. Non-spike TCR breadth was comparable between vaccine and placebo recipients, consistent with the vaccine containing only spike. Comparing responses between vaccine doses or regimens was not something the study was powered to do.

This receptor was obtained from a person aged 18-60 years who received the Ad26.COV2.S COVID-19 vaccine or a placebo. The chain is encoded by TRBV29-1 joined to TRBJ1-4; the D gene is possibly TRBD1, with 5 bases matching. The sample consisted of peripheral blood, taken in a trial of Ad26.COV2.S vaccine versus placebo. The CDR3: CSAGAPPNEKLFF. The base sequence is TGCAGCGCTGGGGCACCCCCTAATGAAAAACTGTTTTTT.